Following are 24 T cell receptor beta chains from one sample sequenced in a study of blood T cell repertoires in COVID-19. Clones were sequenced by immunoSEQ multiplex PCR, and TCRdb holds only the in-frame ones, with some missing. The data hold 200,000 to 300,000 clones, with 88% observed a single time. The sequenced sample consisted of peripheral blood. The receptors here all came from a middle-aged woman who had recovered from COVID-19.

The chain is built from TRBV5-1 and TRBJ2-3; 10 bases are a match to TRBD2. CDR1 SGHRS and CDR2 YFSETQ come from the germline V gene. The length of the CDR3 is 16 residues. Germline trimming cut 0 bases from V and 4 bases from J; bases unmatched to any gene: 5. Here the CDR3 reads CASSLGGLAAADTQYF. CDR3 in DNA: TGCGCCAGCAGCTTGGGTGGACTAGCGGCGGCAGATACGCAGTATTTT.

This clone is a singleton in its sample. The V and J genes are TRBV7-8 and TRBJ1-2; D possibly corresponds to TRBD1 (5 bases). The V end lost 5 bases, the J end lost 4 bases, and 11 bases lay between the germline ends. This CDR3 region has 13 residues. Germline V CDR1 and CDR2: SGHVS, FQNEAQ. The CDR3 reads CASSPTGGYGYTF. The DNA of the CDR3 is TGTGCCAGCAGCCCAACAGGTGGCTATGGCTACACCTTC.

This clone has only one observation. This chain joins TRBV6-5 and TRBJ1-2; maybe TRBD1 (6 bases). Germline V lookup: CDR1 MNHEY, CDR2 SVGAGI. The V and J ends lost 6 bases and 5 bases respectively, with 16 bases between them. The CDR3 totals 14 residues. The CDR3 reads CASRGPMGAYGYTF. Here the CDR3 DNA reads TGTGCCAGCAGGGGACCCATGGGGGCATATGGCTACACCTTC.

CDR3 in amino acids: CAIRRGPGQADHYEQYV. In DNA form, the CDR3 reads TGTGCCATCAGGAGGGGCCCCGGACAGGCCGACCACTACGAGCAGTACGTC. This sequence joins TRBV10-3 and TRBJ2-7, with TRBD1 identical over 7 bases. This CDR3 is 17 amino acids long. V was pared by 6 bases and J by 3 bases, with 17 bases of the junction left unmatched. CDR1 and CDR2 (germline): ENHRY, SYGVKD.

This chain joins TRBV7-9 and TRBJ1-2; D is uncertain. The CDR3 loop spans 14 amino acids. Per the germline V gene, CDR1 is SEHNR and CDR2 is FQNEAQ (reference sequence). V was trimmed by 5 bases and J by 3 bases, leaving 13 bases between them. The CDR3 loop is CASSPEGRDYGYTF. The DNA for the CDR3 is TGTGCCAGCAGCCCAGAGGGCAGAGACTATGGCTACACCTTC.

The chain carries TRBV27 and TRBJ2-2, with 7 bases that match TRBD2. V trimming: 8 bases; J trimming: 7 bases; junction bases outside the gene matches: 1. CDR3 size: 11 residues. Germline loops: CDR1 MNHEY, CDR2 SMNVEV (reference sequence). The CDR3 DNA is TGTGCCAGCGGGGGGGGCGGGGAGCTGTTTTTT. This gives the protein CASGGGGELFF.

V is TRBV30 and J is TRBJ1-2; 7 bases agree with TRBD1. Looked up from germline, CDR1 is GTSNPN and CDR2 is SVGIG (reference sequence). V shed 5 bases, J shed 4 bases, and the junction held 10 bases outside the gene matches. This CDR3 is built from 14 residues. The CDR3 here is CAWSGAGGGYGYTF. CDR3 coding DNA: TGTGCCTGGTCCGGGGCAGGGGGTGGCTATGGCTACACCTTC.

This clone was detected only once. This chain uses TRBV5-4 with TRBJ2-7; TRBD2 is a possible D gene (6 bases). The CDR3 runs to 15 residues. In germline, CDR1 is SGHNT, CDR2 YYREEE (reference sequence). With 0 bases removed from V and 3 bases from J, the gap between germline ends came to 13 bases. The CDR3 protein is CASSLAWGGDYEQYF. CDR3 nucleotide sequence: TGTGCCAGCAGCTTGGCCTGGGGCGGGGACTACGAGCAGTACTTC. Using reference TRBV5-4 and TRBJ2-7 for the parts outside the CDR3, the full variable domain is ETGVTQSPTHLIKTRGQQVTLRCSSQSGHNTVSWYQQALGQGPQFIFQYYREEENGRGNFPPRFSGLQFPNYSSELNVNALELDDSALYLCASSLAWGGDYEQYFGPGTRLTVT.

Details on this clone: The junction does not match germline at one end; this may be a read error. The V gene is TRBV3-1 (or the pseudogene TRBV3-2), the J gene TRBJ2-1; 7 bases match TRBD1. CDR3 size: 13 residues. CDR1 is LGHDT, CDR2 YNNKEL, per germline (reference sequence). The CDR3 protein is CASSQDPDRVRVF. CDR3 DNA: TGTGCCAGCAGCCAAGATCCCGACAGGGTGAGGGTCTTC.

This clone has a handful of counts. The V gene is TRBV7-9, the J gene TRBJ2-2; tentatively, D is TRBD1 (6 bases). V lost 5 bases and J 9 bases, leaving 19 bases between the germline ends. The CDR3 length is 15 residues. Germline CDR1 SEHNR, CDR2 FQNEAQ (reference sequence). CDR3 residues: CASSRDRTPRRELFF. The DNA for the CDR3 is TGTGCCAGCAGCCGAGACAGGACGCCGCGCCGGGAGCTGTTTTTT.

The rearrangement joins TRBV4-3 to TRBJ2-1; 10 nucleotides match TRBD2. This CDR3 comprises 14 residues. Germline V CDR1 and CDR2: LGHNA, YSLEER. V was pared by 4 bases and J by 9 bases, with 6 bases of the junction left unmatched. The CDR3 DNA reads TGCGCCAGCAGCCGGGTAGCGGGAGGAGGTGAGCAGTTCTTC. The encoded protein is CASSRVAGGGEQFF.

This clone was recorded only once. The chain joins TRBV10-2 to TRBJ2-2; 9 bases are a match to TRBD1. The germline V gene has CDR1 WSHSY and CDR2 SAAADI. This CDR3 is built from 15 residues. The V and J ends lost 6 bases and 5 bases, in that order; junction bases with no gene match: 7. In nucleotides, the CDR3 is TGCGCCAGCAGGCGGGGACAGGGAAGGACCGGGGAGCTGTTTTTT. Translation gives CASRRGQGRTGELFF.

The chain couples TRBV6-4 to TRBJ2-1; a weak D match, TRBD2 (6 bases). The CDR3 totals 15 residues. With 1 base removed from V and 5 bases from J, the gap between germline ends came to 12 bases. Per the germline V gene, CDR1 is MRHNA and CDR2 is SNTAGT. The CDR3 here is CASSDWGGPNNEQFF. The CDR3 region has the DNA TGTGCCAGCAGTGACTGGGGAGGTCCCAACAATGAGCAGTTCTTC.

The chain links TRBV3-1 (or the pseudogene TRBV3-2) to TRBJ2-7, with D possibly matching TRBD2 (5 bases). The CDR3 spans 14 residues. V was clipped by 1 base and J by 6 bases, with 13 bases between them. In germline, CDR1 is LGHDT, CDR2 YNNKEL (reference sequence). CDR3 sequence reads: CASSQGTTSPEQYV. CDR3 nucleotides: TGTGCCAGCAGCCAAGGTACCACTAGTCCCGAGCAGTACGTC.

In its sample, this clone was seen a few times. The rearrangement uses TRBV5-4 and TRBJ1-1; D remains unclear. The CDR3 has 13 residues. Germline V gene data show CDR1 as SGHNT and CDR2 as YYREEE (reference sequence). The V gene lost 0 bases and the J gene lost 4 bases, with 7 bases spanning the gap. The CDR3 protein is CASSLEGGTEAFF. As DNA, the CDR3 is TGTGCCAGCAGCTTGGAAGGCGGCACTGAAGCTTTCTTT. Filled out from reference TRBV5-4 and TRBJ1-1, the complete variable domain reads ETGVTQSPTHLIKTRGQQVTLRCSSQSGHNTVSWYQQALGQGPQFIFQYYREEENGRGNFPPRFSGLQFPNYSSELNVNALELDDSALYLCASSLEGGTEAFFGQGTRLTVV.

V and J are TRBV7-8 and TRBJ2-7; perhaps TRBD1 as D (5 bases). The length of the CDR3 is 13 residues. Trimming removed 5 bases from V and 0 bases from J, with 8 bases in between. Germline lookup yields CDR1 SGHVS and CDR2 FQNEAQ. The CDR3 protein is CASSRGHSYEQYF. The CDR3 bases are TGTGCCAGCAGCCGCGGACACTCCTACGAGCAGTACTTC.

The rearrangement joins TRBV7-2 to TRBJ2-1, with D possibly matching TRBD2 (5 bases). The CDR3 extends over 15 amino acids. The germline V gene encodes CDR1 SGHTA and CDR2 FQGNSA. Trimming removed 7 bases from V and 6 bases from J, with 19 bases in between. The CDR3: CASNPLSIRGNEQFF. In nucleotides, the CDR3 is TGTGCCAGCAATCCCCTAAGCATCCGGGGCAATGAGCAGTTCTTC.

The chain is built from TRBV6-5 and TRBJ1-4, with 8 bases identical to TRBD1. V lost 6 bases to trimming and J lost 8 bases; unmatched junction nucleotides: 8. This CDR3 region has 14 residues. Germline CDR1 and CDR2: MNHEY and SVGAGI. The CDR3 protein is CASRGTGSSEKLFF. The CDR3 nucleotides are TGTGCCAGCAGGGGGACAGGATCTAGCGAAAAACTGTTTTTT.

V usage is TRBV29-1 and J usage is TRBJ2-4; TRBD1 is a possible D gene (6 bases). CDR3 length equals 16 residues. V lost 3 bases, J lost 0 bases, and 15 bases lay in between. The germline V gene has CDR1 SQVTM and CDR2 ANQGSEA. The CDR3 DNA follows: TGCAGCGTTGAGGGGACACCTCAAAAAGCCAAAAACATTCAGTACTTC. Its protein is CSVEGTPQKAKNIQYF. Supplemented by reference TRBV29-1 and TRBJ2-4, the full variable domain reads SAVISQKPSRDICQRGTSLTIQCQVDSQVTMMFWYRQQPGQSLTLIATANQGSEATYESGFVIDKFPISRPNLTFSTLTVSNMSPEDSSIYLCSVEGTPQKAKNIQYFGAGTRLSVL.

In its sample, this clone was seen once. This chain joins TRBV10-3 and TRBJ1-4; the D gene is possibly TRBD1 (5 bases). The germline CDR1 and CDR2 sequences are ENHRY and SYGVKD. This CDR3 region has 12 residues. The V end lost 4 bases, the J end lost 7 bases, and 7 bases lay between the germline ends. CDR3 amino acids: CAISGGGEKLFF. CDR3 in DNA: TGTGCCATCAGTGGGGGGGGTGAAAAACTGTTTTTT.

This clone was seen just once. The chain is built from TRBV6-1 and TRBJ1-3; 12 bases match TRBD1. Trimming cost V 3 bases and J 14 bases; bases outside gene matches: 8. Germline values: CDR1 MNHNS, CDR2 SASEGT. CDR3 length: 14 residues. In DNA, the CDR3 is TGTGCCAGCAGTGAGTGGGACAGGGGGCCTCCGGTATATTTT. Translated: CASSEWDRGPPVYF.

This clone has a handful of counts. The chain recombines TRBV10-3 with TRBJ2-1; 15 nucleotides align to TRBD2. Germline V gene sequence: CDR1 ENHRY, CDR2 SYGVKD. J lost 0 bases, V lost 6 bases, and 12 bases had no gene match. This CDR3 is built from 20 residues. Written as DNA, the CDR3 is TGTGCCATCAGAGGAGGGGGACTAGCGGGAGGCGAGAGCTCCTACAATGAGCAGTTCTTC. Amino acids: CAIRGGGLAGGESSYNEQFF.

This CDR3 reads CASSLLPWGDQETQYF. DNA of the CDR3: TGCGCCAGCAGCTTGCTCCCATGGGGCGACCAAGAGACCCAGTACTTC. The chain employs TRBV5-1 and TRBJ2-5, with a possible D match to TRBD1 (5 bases). Looked up from germline, CDR1 is SGHRS and CDR2 is YFSETQ. V lost 1 base to trimming and J lost 0 bases, with 13 bases between them. The CDR3 sequence is 16 residues long.

The CDR3 DNA is TGTGCCAGCAGTTCCCCGGGACTAGCGGGAGGGGGCACAGATACGCAGTATTTT. As protein: CASSSPGLAGGGTDTQYF. V gene TRBV27 combines with J gene TRBJ2-3; 16 bases align to TRBD2. Germline CDR1 and CDR2: MNHEY and SMNVEV (reference sequence). This CDR3 has 18 amino acids. After removal of 4 bases from V and 1 base from J, the junction contained 5 bases not matched to a gene.